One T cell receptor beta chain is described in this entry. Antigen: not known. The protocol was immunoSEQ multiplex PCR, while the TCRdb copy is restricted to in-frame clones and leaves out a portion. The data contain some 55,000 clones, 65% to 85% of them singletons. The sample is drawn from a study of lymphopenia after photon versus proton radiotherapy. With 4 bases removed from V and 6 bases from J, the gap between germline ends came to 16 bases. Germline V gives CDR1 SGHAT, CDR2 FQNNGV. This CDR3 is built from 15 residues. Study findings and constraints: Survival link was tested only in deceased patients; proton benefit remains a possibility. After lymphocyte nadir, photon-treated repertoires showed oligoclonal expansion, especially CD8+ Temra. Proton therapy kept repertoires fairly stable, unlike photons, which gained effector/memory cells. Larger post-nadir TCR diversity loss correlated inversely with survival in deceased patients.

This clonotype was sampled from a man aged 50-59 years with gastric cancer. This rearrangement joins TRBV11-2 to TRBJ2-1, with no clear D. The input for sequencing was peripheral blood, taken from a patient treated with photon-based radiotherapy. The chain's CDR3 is CASSSVKATGNEQFF. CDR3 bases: TGTGCCAGCAGCTCTGTAAAGGCAACGGGCAATGAGCAGTTCTTC.